These T cell receptor beta chains were read from a single sample in a study of blood T cell repertoires in COVID-19. Clones were sequenced by immunoSEQ multiplex PCR, and TCRdb holds only the in-frame ones, with some missing. The sample includes under 80,000 clones, about four fifths of them seen just once. The source material was peripheral blood. These receptors were collected from a man over 45 with acute or convalescent COVID-19. CDR3s include the opening cysteine and the closing phenylalanine or tryptophan. D genes are given only for firm matches. Not every row has a clone size; where given, it reads once, few, many or a size class.

V gene	clone size	D gene	J gene	CDR3 protein	CDR3 DNA
TRBV7-3	NA	TRBD2	TRBJ2-1	CASSFSGGYNSEQFF	TGTGCCAGCAGCTTTAGCGGGGGCTATAATTCGGAGCAGTTCTTC
TRBV25-1	NA	NA	TRBJ2-5	CASSVTDGGTQYF	TGTGCCAGCAGTGTGACAGACGGCGGGACCCAGTACTTC
TRBV19	NA	NA	TRBJ1-4	CASSVWGANEKLFF	TGTGCCAGTAGTGTTTGGGGGGCTAATGAAAAACTGTTTTTT
TRBV30	NA	NA	TRBJ2-5	CASRGTRQETQYF	TGTGCTTCTCGGGGGACGCGACAAGAGACCCAGTACTTC
TRBV25-1	NA	TRBD1	TRBJ1-2	CASSEGQGVVGYTF	TGTGCCAGCAGTGAAGGGCAGGGGGTTGTGGGCTACACCTTC
TRBV2	NA	NA	TRBJ2-3	CASSEEGTDTQYF	TGTGCCAGCAGTGAAGAGGGGACAGATACGCAGTATTTT
TRBV6-2/TRBV6-3	NA	NA	TRBJ1-1	CASSPWSRNTEAFF	TGTGCCAGCAGTCCGTGGTCGAGGAACACTGAAGCTTTCTTT
TRBV5-4	once	NA	TRBJ1-5	CASSQDSQPQHF	TGTGCCAGCAGCCAAGACAGTCAGCCCCAGCATTTT
TRBV5-1	NA	TRBD1	TRBJ1-5	CASSPGTGKNQPQHF	TGCGCCAGCAGCCCGGGGACAGGTAAAAATCAGCCCCAGCATTTT
TRBV7-3	NA	TRBD1	TRBJ2-7	CASSTRGPGEQYF	TGTGCCAGCAGCACCAGGGGGCCAGGCGAGCAGTACTTC
TRBV5-4	NA	NA	TRBJ2-1	CASSSLSWGGGNEQFF	TGTGCCAGCAGCTCCTTATCCTGGGGAGGAGGAAATGAGCAGTTCTTC
TRBV18	NA	TRBD1	TRBJ1-1	CASSPMGQMNTEAFF	TGTGCCAGCTCACCCATGGGACAGATGAACACTGAAGCTTTCTTT
TRBV7-2	NA	NA	TRBJ1-2	CASSEGLGGGYTF	TGTGCCAGCAGCGAGGGACTTGGTGGTGGCTACACCTTC
TRBV9	NA	TRBD1	TRBJ2-1	CASSVAGAGGIEQFF	TGTGCCAGCAGCGTAGCGGGGGCAGGGGGCATCGAGCAGTTCTTC
TRBV10-3	NA	NA	TRBJ1-3	CAITGGRENTIYF	TGTGCCATCACGGGGGGAAGGGAGAACACCATATATTTT
TRBV7-2	few	TRBD1	TRBJ2-5	CASSLRTGTGTQYF	TGTGCCAGCAGCTTGCGGACAGGGACGGGGACCCAGTACTTC
TRBV19	NA	TRBD2	TRBJ2-1	CASSPSSTSGEQFF	TGTGCCAGTAGCCCATCCTCCACTAGCGGCGAGCAGTTCTTC
TRBV5-6	NA	TRBD1	TRBJ1-5	CASSLWSGGYSNQPQHF	TGTGCCAGCAGCTTGTGGTCAGGGGGATATAGCAATCAGCCCCAGCATTTT
TRBV4-3	once	NA	TRBJ2-3	CASARGGAADTQYF	TGCGCCAGCGCTCGGGGCGGGGCGGCCGATACGCAGTATTTT
TRBV2	NA	NA	TRBJ2-1	CASSANGYNEQFF	TGTGCCAGCAGTGCGAACGGCTACAATGAGCAGTTCTTC
TRBV7-9	few	NA	TRBJ1-2	CASSPHPIKHYGYTF	TGTGCCAGCAGCCCCCACCCGATCAAGCACTATGGCTACACCTTC
TRBV5-1	few	TRBD1	TRBJ1-1	CASSLDREDTEAFF	TGCGCCAGCAGCTTAGACAGGGAGGACACTGAAGCTTTCTTT
TRBV29-1	NA	NA	TRBJ2-1	CSVEDLDPGIGYNEQFF	TGCAGCGTTGAAGATCTGGACCCAGGGATTGGATACAATGAGCAGTTCTTC
TRBV5-8	NA	NA	TRBJ1-1	CASSRTGSPMNTEAFF	TGTGCCAGCAGCAGAACAGGTTCCCCCATGAACACTGAAGCTTTCTTT
TRBV9	once	TRBD1	TRBJ2-1	CASSVEGQGPGEQFF	TGTGCCAGCAGCGTAGAGGGACAGGGACCGGGTGAGCAGTTCTTC
TRBV5-1	NA	NA	TRBJ2-5	CASSFPGQETQYF	TGCGCCAGCAGCTTCCCGGGCCAAGAGACCCAGTACTTC
TRBV5-1	NA	TRBD1	TRBJ2-1	CASSLVGQGVSFDEQFF	TGCGCCAGCAGCTTGGTAGGACAGGGTGTAAGTTTTGATGAGCAGTTCTTC
TRBV20-1	NA	NA	TRBJ2-1	CSPFYNEQFF	TGCAGCCCATTCTACAATGAGCAGTTCTTC
TRBV6-2/TRBV6-3	NA	NA	TRBJ2-7	CASSYALSEQYF	TGTGCCAGCAGTTACGCGCTATCCGAGCAGTACTTC
TRBV6-1	NA	NA	TRBJ1-6	CASSEASRGISPLHF	TGTGCCAGCAGTGAAGCGAGTCGGGGGATCTCACCCCTCCACTTT
TRBV7-8	NA	TRBD1	TRBJ1-2	CASSWDRRKDGYTF	TGTGCCAGCAGCTGGGACAGGAGGAAGGATGGCTACACCTTC
TRBV28	few	NA	TRBJ1-4	CASSLSMEEEKLFF	TGTGCCAGCAGTTTATCAATGGAGGAGGAAAAACTGTTTTTT
TRBV5-6	few	NA	TRBJ1-2	CASSQGGTGTNYGYTF	TGTGCCAGCAGCCAGGGTGGAACAGGGACTAACTATGGCTACACCTTC
TRBV7-2	NA	NA	TRBJ2-7	CASRISGTAYEQYF	TGTGCCAGCAGGATTAGCGGGACAGCCTACGAGCAGTACTTC
TRBV6-2/TRBV6-3	NA	TRBD1	TRBJ1-5	CASSYEAGQGVRNQPQHF	TGTGCCAGCAGTTACGAAGCGGGACAGGGGGTTCGCAATCAGCCCCAGCATTTT
TRBV4-3	NA	TRBD1	TRBJ2-2	CASSQDLRGTGGEELFF	TGCGCCAGCAGCCAAGATCTCCGGGGGACAGGGGGCGAGGAGCTGTTTTTT
TRBV6-5	NA	TRBD2	TRBJ2-7	CASGASGRAIYEQYF	TGTGCCAGCGGGGCGTCCGGGAGGGCCATCTACGAGCAGTACTTC
TRBV10-1	NA	TRBD1	TRBJ1-1	CASTGQGASPTEAFF	TGCGCCAGCACCGGACAGGGGGCTTCCCCCACTGAAGCTTTCTTT
TRBV7-2	once	NA	TRBJ1-5	CASSLAVFGQTIYQPQHF	TGTGCCAGCAGCTTAGCAGTCTTTGGGCAGACGATATATCAGCCCCAGCATTTT
TRBV19	NA	NA	TRBJ1-1	CASSWGDSNTEAFF	TGTGCCAGTAGCTGGGGCGACAGCAACACTGAAGCTTTCTTT
TRBV19	NA	TRBD1	TRBJ1-2	CASSIGAGGDYGYTF	TGTGCCAGTAGTATTGGGGCAGGGGGCGACTATGGCTACACCTTC
TRBV7-8	NA	NA	TRBJ2-3	CASSPMAGGLTDTQYF	TGTGCCAGCAGCCCGATGGCTGGAGGGCTCACAGATACGCAGTATTTT